A single sample is the source of the 12 T cell receptor beta chains below, sequenced in a study of chemoradiotherapy in HPV16-positive cancers. Produced via immunoSEQ multiplex PCR; TCRdb's table is partial and in-frame only. This repertoire shows over a thousand clones, over 85% found once; its top ten account for about 5.7%. Sequencing used tumor tissue, obtained from a patient who underwent chemoradiotherapy. The receptors originated from a human donor with HPV-associated anogenital cancer.

This clone appeared a single time. The V gene is TRBV20-1, the J gene TRBJ2-3; D unclear. The CDR3 extends over 11 amino acids. The V and J ends lost 5 bases and 9 bases respectively, with 12 bases between them. Germline CDR1 is DFQATT and CDR2 is SNEGSKA (reference sequence). CDR3 DNA: TGCAGTGCTGCTAAGGAACCCACGCAGTATTTT. This encodes CSAAKEPTQYF.

The V and J genes are TRBV7-9 and TRBJ2-7; D remains ambiguous. V lost 5 bases and J lost 5, with 16 bases in between. The CDR3 loop spans 14 amino acids. Germline lookup yields CDR1 SEHNR and CDR2 FQNEAQ (reference sequence). The CDR3 loop is CASSLDRVTDEQYF. In DNA, the CDR3 is TGTGCCAGCAGCCTCGACCGGGTCACGGACGAGCAGTACTTC.

The CDR3 loop is CASTLGTGTYEQYF. In DNA form, the CDR3 reads TGTGCCAGCACCCTTGGTACAGGGACTTACGAGCAGTACTTC. J is TRBJ2-7 and V is TRBV28; perhaps D is TRBD1 or TRBD2 (6 bases each). This CDR3 comprises 14 residues. Trimming took 7 bases from V and 4 from J, leaving 17 bases between them. Germline CDR1 reads MDHEN; CDR2 reads SYDVKM.

This clone was recorded a few times. The chain links TRBV28 to TRBJ1-3; maybe TRBD1 (5 bases). Trimming removed 6 bases from V and 3 bases from J, with 12 bases in between. The CDR3 loop spans 14 amino acids. Germline CDR1 is MDHEN and CDR2 is SYDVKM. In DNA, the CDR3 is TGTGCCAGCAGCCCCGCGGACAATGGAAACACCATATATTTT. This sequence encodes CASSPADNGNTIYF.

The rearrangement joins TRBV5-5 to TRBJ1-5; D gene uncertain. This CDR3 contains 13 residues. The V gene lost 4 bases and the J gene lost 6 bases, with 11 bases spanning the gap. Germline V gene data show CDR1 as SGHKS and CDR2 as YYEKEE (reference sequence). In DNA form, the CDR3 reads TGTGCCAGCAGCCCCGCCGACACTCAGCCCCAGCATTTT. Protein: CASSPADTQPQHF.

The count of this clone is one. The CDR3 bases are TGTGCCAGCAGTTTAAGTGGGATTATGGAGCAGTTCTTC. The encoded protein is CASSLSGIMEQFF. The J gene is TRBJ2-1, the V gene TRBV27; D is undetermined. The CDR3 loop spans 13 amino acids. Germline V gene lookup returns CDR1 MNHEY and CDR2 SMNVEV (reference sequence). V lost 2 bases to trimming and J lost 10 bases, with 12 bases between them.

The V call is TRBV6-1, the J call TRBJ2-3; TRBD2 aligns across 12 bases. The germline V gene has CDR1 MNHNS and CDR2 SASEGT. The ends lost 2 bases at V and 2 bases at J; junction bases unmatched: 2. CDR3 length: 16 amino acids. The CDR3 sequence: CASSELAGGYTDTQYF. Here the CDR3 DNA reads TGTGCCAGCAGTGAACTAGCGGGGGGGTACACAGATACGCAGTATTTT.

This sequence joins TRBV29-1 and TRBJ2-5, with D perhaps matching TRBD2 (5 bases). This CDR3 region has 13 residues. The V and J ends lost 0 bases and 5 bases respectively, with 10 bases between them. Germline values: CDR1 SQVTM, CDR2 ANQGSEA. The CDR3 coding sequence is TGCAGCGTTGAAGATGGCCCGGGGGAGACCCAGTACTTC. It encodes CSVEDGPGETQYF.

The V and J genes are TRBV4-2 and TRBJ2-7; 12 bases line up with TRBD1. Germline V gives CDR1 LGHNA, CDR2 YNFKEQ. V lost 7 bases and J lost 6; bases outside the gene matches: 4. The CDR3 contains 13 residues. In nucleotides, the CDR3 is TGTGCCAGCACTGGGACAGGGGGCTCCGAGCAGTACTTC. It yields the protein CASTGTGGSEQYF.

The J gene is TRBJ2-2, the V gene TRBV6-1, with D uncertain. Germline values: CDR1 MNHNS, CDR2 SASEGT. With 11 bases removed from V and 4 bases from J, the gap between germline ends came to 14 bases. This CDR3 contains 13 residues. The CDR3 sequence is CAGRTGFTGELFF. CDR3 nucleotides: TGTGCCGGACGGACGGGCTTCACCGGGGAGCTGTTTTTT.

The chain links TRBV5-6 to TRBJ2-2, with D possibly being TRBD1 (5 bases). The CDR3 totals 14 residues. Germline V CDR1 and CDR2: SGHDT, YYEEEE. Trimming pared 5 bases from V and 3 bases from J, leaving 11 bases between. The CDR3 coding sequence is TGTGCCAGCAGGATCGCAGGGTACACCGGGGAGCTGTTTTTT. Encoded protein: CASRIAGYTGELFF.

The sample holds one count of this clone. The chain recombines TRBV28 with TRBJ1-6; D is uncertain. Germline V gene sequence: CDR1 MDHEN, CDR2 SYDVKM. CDR3 length: 17 amino acids. Between the trimmed V and J ends, which lost 5 bases and 0 bases, there was a span of 14 bases. The CDR3 coding sequence is TGTGCCAGCAGTCACACACCTCCAAGCTCCTATAATTCACCCCTCCACTTT. Protein product: CASSHTPPSSYNSPLHF.